These 12 T cell receptor beta chains originate from one sample sequenced in a study of cytotoxic CD8 clonotypes in ibrutinib-treated CLL. The protocol was immunoSEQ multiplex PCR, while the TCRdb copy is restricted to in-frame clones and leaves out a portion. The sample has approximately 24,000 clones; around 69% are singletons. The sequences come from PBMCs, collected at disease progression, from a patient treated with ibrutinib. These receptors came from a human donor with chronic lymphocytic leukemia.

The genes are TRBV10-3 and TRBJ1-1, with a weak D call TRBD1 (6 bases). Per germline, CDR1 ENHRY and CDR2 SYGVKD. The ends were cut back, 8 bases at V and 1 base at J, with 8 bases in the middle. This CDR3 comprises 12 residues. The CDR3 DNA reads as TGTGCCATCGGGGGGGCGAACACTGAAGCTTTCTTT. It codes for CAIGGANTEAFF.

The table lists this clone with a few counts. This chain connects TRBV5-1 to TRBJ1-1; D may be TRBD1 (6 bases). Per germline, CDR1 SGHRS and CDR2 YFSETQ. The V gene lost 4 bases and the J gene lost 2 bases, with 15 bases spanning the gap. This CDR3 has 15 residues. The DNA for the CDR3 is TGCGCCAGCAGCCCATCTGAAGGGGGTAACACTGAAGCTTTCTTT. Residues: CASSPSEGGNTEAFF.

This chain joins TRBV18 and TRBJ1-6; the D is unclear. The CDR3 runs 15 residues. Germline loops: CDR1 KGHSH, CDR2 LQKENI. V shed 3 bases and J shed 6 bases, with 12 bases lying between them. The CDR3 DNA follows: TGTGCCAGCTCACCGGGTGGGGATCGTAATTCACCCCTCCACTTT. Amino acids: CASSPGGDRNSPLHF.

The gene calls are TRBV11-3 and TRBJ1-2; D might be TRBD1 (5 bases). Germline V gene data show CDR1 as SGHNT and CDR2 as YENEEA. The CDR3 is 16 residues long. V was pared by 8 bases and J by 7 bases, with 26 bases between. CDR3 nucleotides: TGTGCCAGCCTTATCCTTCCCCAGGGAGGCCTTTGTGGCTACACCTTC. It specifies CASLILPQGGLCGYTF. The full variable domain, in which reference TRBV11-3 and TRBJ1-2 provide the parts outside the CDR3, is EAGVVQSPRYKIIEKKQPVAFWCNPISGHNTLYWYLQNLGQGPELLIRYENEEAVDDSQLPKDRFSAERLKGVDSTLKIQPAELGDSAVYLCASLILPQGGLCGYTFGSGTRLTVV.

The genes are TRBV19 and TRBJ2-1; a possible D gene is TRBD1 (6 bases). The germline V gene encodes CDR1 LNHDA and CDR2 SQIVND (reference sequence). This CDR3 region has 16 residues. V dropped 4 bases and J dropped 0 bases, with 13 bases sitting between them. CDR3 in amino acids: CASSTSTGTSYNEQFF. The CDR3 DNA is TGTGCCAGTAGTACGTCCACAGGGACCTCCTACAATGAGCAGTTCTTC. Filled out from reference TRBV19 and TRBJ2-1, the complete variable domain reads DGGITQSPKYLFRKEGQNVTLSCEQNLNHDAMYWYRQDPGQGLRLIYYSQIVNDFQKGDIAEGYSVSREKKESFPLTVTSAQKNPTAFYLCASSTSTGTSYNEQFFGPGTRLTVL.

The J gene is TRBJ1-6, the V gene TRBV27, with 7 bases matching TRBD1. Germline CDR1 and CDR2: MNHEY and SMNVEV (reference sequence). The V and J ends lost 6 bases and 4 bases, in that order; junction bases with no gene match: 3. The CDR3 consists of 14 residues. CDR3 DNA sequence: TGTGCCAGCAGGACAGGGAATTATAATTCACCCCTCCACTTT. Translation gives CASRTGNYNSPLHF.

This clone was observed once. V usage is TRBV7-2 and J usage is TRBJ1-2; D is undetermined. V lost 6 bases, J lost 1 base, and 6 bases lay in between. CDR3 length: 12 amino acids. Looked up from germline, CDR1 is SGHTA and CDR2 is FQGNSA. CDR3 nucleotides: TGTGCCAGCAGTCAATTTAACTATGGCTACACCTTC. As protein: CASSQFNYGYTF.

CDR3 sequence (DNA): TGCAGCGTTGAAGAAGGAGGGGAACATGGCTACACCTTC. It translates to CSVEEGGEHGYTF. The chain is built from TRBV29-1 and TRBJ1-2, with D maybe TRBD1 (5 bases). The CDR3 loop spans 13 amino acids. The germline V and J ends were trimmed by 0 bases and 6 bases, with 11 bases remaining between them. Looked up from germline, CDR1 is SQVTM and CDR2 is ANQGSEA.

The chain combines TRBV5-1 with TRBJ1-4; the D gene is possibly TRBD1 (5 bases). CDR3 length: 14 residues. Trimming pared 5 bases from V and 6 bases from J, leaving 14 bases between. Germline CDR1 and CDR2: SGHRS and YFSETQ. The CDR3 DNA sequence: TGCGCCAGCAGGCTTCAGGGTGGTGATGAAAAACTGTTTTTT. The encoded protein is CASRLQGGDEKLFF.

The chain links TRBV19 to TRBJ1-1; maybe TRBD1 (6 bases). V lost 3 bases to trimming and J lost 5 bases, with 10 bases between them. Germline CDR1 and CDR2: LNHDA and SQIVND (reference sequence). The CDR3 is made up of 13 amino acids. The CDR3 DNA reads as TGTGCCAGTAGTATCGGTCAGGGGACTGAAGCTTTCTTT. Protein product: CASSIGQGTEAFF.

The gene calls are TRBV12-5 and TRBJ1-2; 7 positions match TRBD1. CDR1 is LGHNT and CDR2 is FRNRAP in the germline V gene. V was pared by 1 base and J by 4 bases, with 12 bases of the junction left unmatched. The CDR3 is 17 amino acids. This CDR3 reads CASGLDLPGQPFYGYTF. DNA of the CDR3: TGTGCTAGTGGTTTGGACTTACCGGGACAGCCTTTCTATGGCTACACCTTC.

The gene calls are TRBV5-1 and TRBJ2-7; D gene unclear. Trimming cost V 2 bases and J 0 bases, with 3 bases left between them. This CDR3 spans 12 amino acids. Germline lookup yields CDR1 SGHRS and CDR2 YFSETQ. The DNA for the CDR3 is TGCGCCAGCAGCTTTAGCTCCTACGAGCAGTACTTC. Amino acids: CASSFSSYEQYF.